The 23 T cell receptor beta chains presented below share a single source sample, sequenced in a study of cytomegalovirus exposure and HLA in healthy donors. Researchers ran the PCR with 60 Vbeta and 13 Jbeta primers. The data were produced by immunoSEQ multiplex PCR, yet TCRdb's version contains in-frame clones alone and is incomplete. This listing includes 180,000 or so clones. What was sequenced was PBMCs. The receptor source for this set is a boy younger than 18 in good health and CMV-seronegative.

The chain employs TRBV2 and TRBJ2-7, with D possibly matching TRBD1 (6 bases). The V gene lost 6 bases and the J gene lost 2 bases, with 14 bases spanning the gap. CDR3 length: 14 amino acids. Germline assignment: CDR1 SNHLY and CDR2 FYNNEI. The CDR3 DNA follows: TGTGCCAGCAGGGGTCAGGACAGTCCCTACGAGCAGTACTTC. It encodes CASRGQDSPYEQYF. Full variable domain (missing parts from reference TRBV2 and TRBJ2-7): EPEVTQTPSHQVTQMGQEVILRCVPISNHLYFYWYRQILGQKVEFLVSFYNNEISEKSEIFDDQFSVERPDGSNFTLKIRSTKLEDSAMYFCASRGQDSPYEQYFGPGTRLTVT.

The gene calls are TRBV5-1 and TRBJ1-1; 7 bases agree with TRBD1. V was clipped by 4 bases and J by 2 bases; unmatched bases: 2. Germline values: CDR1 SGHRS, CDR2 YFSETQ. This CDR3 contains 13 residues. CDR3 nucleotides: TGCGCCAGCAGCGGGACAGTTAACACTGAAGCTTTCTTT. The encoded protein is CASSGTVNTEAFF.

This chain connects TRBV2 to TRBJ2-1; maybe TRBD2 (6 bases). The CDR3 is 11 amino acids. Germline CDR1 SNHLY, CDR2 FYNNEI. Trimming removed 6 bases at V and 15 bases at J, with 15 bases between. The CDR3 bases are TGTGCCAGCAGCGGGACTCGGGGCGGGTTCTTC. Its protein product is CASSGTRGGFF.

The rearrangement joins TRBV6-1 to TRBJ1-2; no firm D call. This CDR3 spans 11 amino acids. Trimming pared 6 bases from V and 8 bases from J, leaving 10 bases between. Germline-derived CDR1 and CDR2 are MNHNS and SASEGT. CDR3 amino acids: CASRGPRGYTF. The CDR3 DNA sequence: TGTGCCAGCAGGGGCCCCCGGGGCTACACCTTC.

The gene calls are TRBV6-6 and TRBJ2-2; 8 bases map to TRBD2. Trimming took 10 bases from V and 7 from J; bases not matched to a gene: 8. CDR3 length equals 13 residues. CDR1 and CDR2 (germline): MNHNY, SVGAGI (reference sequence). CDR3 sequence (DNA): TGTGCCATGTCGGGGGGGCCAGGCGGGGAGCTGTTTTTT. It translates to CAMSGGPGGELFF.

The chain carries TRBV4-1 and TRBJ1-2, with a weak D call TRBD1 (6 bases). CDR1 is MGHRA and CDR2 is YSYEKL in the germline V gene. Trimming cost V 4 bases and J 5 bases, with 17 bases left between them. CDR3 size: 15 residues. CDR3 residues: CASSLDRRGVYGYTF. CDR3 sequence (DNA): TGCGCCAGCAGCCTGGACAGAAGGGGAGTTTATGGCTACACCTTC.

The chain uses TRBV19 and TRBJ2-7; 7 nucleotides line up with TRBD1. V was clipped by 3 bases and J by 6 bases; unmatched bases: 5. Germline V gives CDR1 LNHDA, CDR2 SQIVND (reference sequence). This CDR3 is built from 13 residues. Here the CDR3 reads CASSITGDGEQYF. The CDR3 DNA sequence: TGTGCCAGTAGTATTACAGGGGATGGCGAGCAGTACTTC. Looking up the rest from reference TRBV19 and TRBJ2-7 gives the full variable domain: DGGITQSPKYLFRKEGQNVTLSCEQNLNHDAMYWYRQDPGQGLRLIYYSQIVNDFQKGDIAEGYSVSREKKESFPLTVTSAQKNPTAFYLCASSITGDGEQYFGPGTRLTVT.

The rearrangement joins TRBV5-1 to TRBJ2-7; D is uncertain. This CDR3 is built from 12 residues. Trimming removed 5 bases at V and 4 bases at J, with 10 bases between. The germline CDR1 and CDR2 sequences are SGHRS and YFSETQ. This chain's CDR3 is CASSRDTYEQYF. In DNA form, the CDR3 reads TGCGCCAGCAGTCGTGACACTTACGAGCAGTACTTC.

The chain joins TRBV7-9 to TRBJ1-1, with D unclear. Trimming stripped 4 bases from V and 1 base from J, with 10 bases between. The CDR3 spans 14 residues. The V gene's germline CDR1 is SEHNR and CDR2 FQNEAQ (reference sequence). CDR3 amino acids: CASSSIRGNTEAFF. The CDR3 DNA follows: TGTGCCAGCAGCTCAATACGGGGGAACACTGAAGCTTTCTTT.

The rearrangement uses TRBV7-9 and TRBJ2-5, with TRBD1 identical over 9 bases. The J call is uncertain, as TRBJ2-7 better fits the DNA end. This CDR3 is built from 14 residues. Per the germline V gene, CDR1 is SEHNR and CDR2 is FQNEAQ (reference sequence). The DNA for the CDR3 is TGTGCCAGCAGCTCAGGGGACAGGGCCTACGAGCAGTACTTC. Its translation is CASSSGDRAYEQYF.

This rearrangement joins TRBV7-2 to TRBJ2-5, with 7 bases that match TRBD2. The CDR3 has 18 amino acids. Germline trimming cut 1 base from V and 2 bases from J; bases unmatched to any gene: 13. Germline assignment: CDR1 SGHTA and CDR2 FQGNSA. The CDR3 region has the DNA TGTGCCAGCAGCTTAGGCAGGACGGGGGGACCCCTGCAAGAGACCCAGTACTTC. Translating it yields CASSLGRTGGPLQETQYF.

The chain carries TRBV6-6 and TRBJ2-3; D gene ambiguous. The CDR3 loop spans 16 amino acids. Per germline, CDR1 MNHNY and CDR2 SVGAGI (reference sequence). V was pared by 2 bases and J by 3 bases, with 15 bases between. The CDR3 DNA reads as TGTGCCAGCAGTTACGGCACCACAGCCCGAACAGATACGCAGTATTTT. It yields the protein CASSYGTTARTDTQYF.

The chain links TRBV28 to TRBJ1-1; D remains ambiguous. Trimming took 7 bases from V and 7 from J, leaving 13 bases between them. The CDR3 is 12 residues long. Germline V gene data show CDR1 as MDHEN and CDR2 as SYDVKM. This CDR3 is CASTSSYFEAFF. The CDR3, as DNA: TGTGCCAGCACCTCCTCCTACTTTGAAGCTTTCTTT.

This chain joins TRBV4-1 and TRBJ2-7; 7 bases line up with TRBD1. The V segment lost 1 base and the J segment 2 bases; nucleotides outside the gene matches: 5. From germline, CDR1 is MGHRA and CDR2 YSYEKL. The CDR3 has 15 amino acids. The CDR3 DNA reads TGCGCCAGCAGCCAAGGAGGACAGGCTCCCTACGAGCAGTACTTC. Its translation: CASSQGGQAPYEQYF.

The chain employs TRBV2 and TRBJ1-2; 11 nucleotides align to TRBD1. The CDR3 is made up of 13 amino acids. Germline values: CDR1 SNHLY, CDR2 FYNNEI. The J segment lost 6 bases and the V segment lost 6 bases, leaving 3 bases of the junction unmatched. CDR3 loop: CASRRGQGDGYTF. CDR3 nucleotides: TGTGCCAGCAGGAGGGGACAGGGGGATGGCTACACCTTC.

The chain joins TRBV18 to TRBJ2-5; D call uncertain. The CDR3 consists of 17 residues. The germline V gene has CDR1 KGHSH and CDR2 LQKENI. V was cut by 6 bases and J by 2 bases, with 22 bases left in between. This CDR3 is CASSREIGGGRQETQYF. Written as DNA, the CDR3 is TGTGCCAGCTCTCGTGAGATCGGCGGCGGCCGACAAGAGACCCAGTACTTC.

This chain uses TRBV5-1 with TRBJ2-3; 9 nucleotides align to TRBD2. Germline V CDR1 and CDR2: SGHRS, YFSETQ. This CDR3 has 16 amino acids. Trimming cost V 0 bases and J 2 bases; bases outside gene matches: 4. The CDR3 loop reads CASSLGPSGNTDTQYF. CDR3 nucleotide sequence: TGCGCCAGCAGCTTGGGCCCTAGCGGGAACACAGATACGCAGTATTTT.

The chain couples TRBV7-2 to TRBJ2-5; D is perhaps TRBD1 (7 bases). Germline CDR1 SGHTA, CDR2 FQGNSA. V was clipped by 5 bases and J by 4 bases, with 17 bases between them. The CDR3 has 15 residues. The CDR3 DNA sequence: TGTGCCAGCAGCCGATCTCAGGGGGGTAGAGAGACCCAGTACTTC. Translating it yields CASSRSQGGRETQYF.

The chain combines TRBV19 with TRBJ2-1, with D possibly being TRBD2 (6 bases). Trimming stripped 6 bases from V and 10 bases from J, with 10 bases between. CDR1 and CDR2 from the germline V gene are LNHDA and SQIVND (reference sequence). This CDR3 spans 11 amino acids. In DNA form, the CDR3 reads TGTGCCAGTAGGACTAGAGACGAGCAGTTCTTC. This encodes CASRTRDEQFF.

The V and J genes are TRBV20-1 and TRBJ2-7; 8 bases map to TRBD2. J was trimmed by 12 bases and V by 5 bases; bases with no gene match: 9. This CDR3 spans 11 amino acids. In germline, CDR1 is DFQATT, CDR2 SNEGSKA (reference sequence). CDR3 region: CSASFGGVWYF. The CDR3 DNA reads TGCAGTGCTTCCTTCGGGGGGGTTTGGTACTTC.

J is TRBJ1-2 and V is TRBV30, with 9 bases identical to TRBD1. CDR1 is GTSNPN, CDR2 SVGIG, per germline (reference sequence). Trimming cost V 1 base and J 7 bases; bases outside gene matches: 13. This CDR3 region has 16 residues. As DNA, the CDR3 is TGTGCCTGGAGTGCCCTCACAGGGGGCGCGCGATTTGGCTACACCTTC. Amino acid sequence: CAWSALTGGARFGYTF. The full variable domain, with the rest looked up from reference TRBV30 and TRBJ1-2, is SQTIHQWPATLVQPVGSPLSLECTVEGTSNPNLYWYRQAAGRGLQLLFYSVGIGQISSEVPQNLSASRPQDRQFILSSKKLLLSDSGFYLCAWSALTGGARFGYTFGSGTRLTVV.

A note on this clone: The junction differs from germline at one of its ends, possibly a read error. The CDR3 region is CAFRLAFLTNTQYF. CDR3 DNA sequence: TGTGCCTTCAGACTAGCCTTCCTGACGAACACTCAGTACTTC. The chain recombines TRBV30 with TRBJ2-4, with 7 bases lining up with TRBD2. The length of the CDR3 is 14 residues. Germline V CDR1 and CDR2: GTSNPN, SVGIG (reference sequence).

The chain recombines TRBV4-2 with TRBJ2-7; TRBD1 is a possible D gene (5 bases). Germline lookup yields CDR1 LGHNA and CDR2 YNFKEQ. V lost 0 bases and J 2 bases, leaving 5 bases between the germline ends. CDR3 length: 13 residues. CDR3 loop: CASSQEGPYEQYF. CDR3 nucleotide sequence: TGTGCCAGCAGCCAAGAGGGGCCCTACGAGCAGTACTTC.